Below, 16 T cell receptor beta chains from the same sample are listed, as sequenced in a study of T cell responses to AZD1222 COVID-19 vaccine. The protocol was immunoSEQ multiplex PCR, while the TCRdb copy is restricted to in-frame clones and leaves out a portion. Of 95,000 to 100,000 clones in the sample, over 75% are singletons; the top ten hold 1.3%. Sequenced material: peripheral blood, taken on day 0 of AZD1222 vaccination. These receptors were obtained from an adult in good health.

The rearrangement uses TRBV28 and TRBJ1-5, with D unresolved. Per the germline V gene, CDR1 is MDHEN and CDR2 is SYDVKM. The V end was cut by 6 bases, the J end by 0 bases, with 12 bases between. CDR3 length: 15 amino acids. CDR3 DNA sequence: TGTGCCAGCAGACAAGGAGATTATAGCAATCAGCCCCAGCATTTT. Residues: CASRQGDYSNQPQHF. The full variable domain, completed using reference TRBV28 and TRBJ1-5, is DVKVTQSSRYLVKRTGEKVFLECVQDMDHENMFWYRQDPGLGLRLIYFSYDVKMKEKGDIPEGYSVSREKKERFSLILESASTNQTSMYLCASRQGDYSNQPQHFGDGTRLSIL.

The gene calls are TRBV12-3 or TRBV12-4 and TRBJ1-1; D is perhaps TRBD1 (5 bases). Trimming pared 3 bases from V and 12 bases from J, leaving 14 bases between. This CDR3 comprises 12 residues. This CDR3 is CASSFPSGGTFF. CDR3 bases: TGTGCCAGCAGTTTTCCGTCTGGGGGTACTTTCTTT.

V is TRBV19 and J is TRBJ1-6; no definite D call. CDR1 and CDR2 (germline): LNHDA, SQIVND (reference sequence). With 1 base removed from V and 10 bases from J, the gap between germline ends came to 14 bases. This CDR3 has 15 amino acids. The CDR3 spells CASSIGEGIGSPLHF. Written as DNA, the CDR3 is TGTGCCAGTAGTATAGGTGAGGGTATCGGCTCACCCCTCCACTTT.

This chain connects TRBV5-6 to TRBJ2-1; no definite D call. The germline V and J ends were trimmed by 5 bases and 7 bases, with 10 bases remaining between them. CDR3 length: 12 amino acids. The germline gives CDR1 SGHDT, CDR2 YYEEEE. CDR3 bases: TGTGCCAGCAGTTCCGTATTGAATGAGCAGTTCTTC. Protein sequence: CASSSVLNEQFF.

This rearrangement joins TRBV11-3 to TRBJ2-6; D unclear. This CDR3 region has 13 residues. V lost 5 bases, J lost 1 base, and 3 bases lay in between. Germline assignment: CDR1 SGHNT and CDR2 YENEEA. CDR3 in amino acids: CASSRSGANVLTF. Here the CDR3 DNA reads TGTGCCAGCAGCCGGTCTGGGGCCAACGTCCTGACTTTC.

The rearrangement links TRBV29-1 to TRBJ2-7, with D perhaps given as TRBD1 or TRBD2 (6 bases each). The CDR3 consists of 15 residues. V was clipped by 7 bases and J by 0 bases, with 19 bases between them. In germline, CDR1 is SQVTM, CDR2 ANQGSEA. CDR3 loop: CSAIRGVVSSYEQYF. DNA for the CDR3: TGCAGCGCCATAAGGGGGGTAGTATCCTCCTACGAGCAGTACTTC.

The CDR3 reads CATTGTGRSGELFF. The CDR3 region has the DNA TGTGCCACCACCGGGACAGGGCGATCCGGGGAGCTGTTTTTT. The chain has TRBV10-3 and TRBJ2-2, with 9 bases matching TRBD1. Germline V gives CDR1 ENHRY, CDR2 SYGVKD. Unmatched junction bases numbered 9, after V lost 10 bases and J lost 6 bases. The CDR3 contains 14 residues.

V and J are TRBV21-1 and TRBJ2-1; no check of the table's D call, TRBD2, against the DNA was made. TRBV21-1 is marked as a pseudogene. The CDR3 spans 16 residues. The CDR3 DNA sequence: TGTGCCAGCAGCAAAGATTGTGAGGGAACCTACAATGAGCAGTTCTTC. Residues: CASSKDCEGTYNEQFF.

This rearrangement joins TRBV5-4 to TRBJ2-5; 9 positions agree with TRBD2. V lost 0 bases, J lost 2 bases, and 8 bases stayed unmatched. The CDR3 has 17 residues. Germline V gene lookup returns CDR1 SGHNT and CDR2 YYREEE (reference sequence). The CDR3 here is CASSLASGGLGQETQYF. CDR3 in DNA: TGTGCCAGCAGCTTGGCCAGCGGGGGGCTGGGGCAAGAGACCCAGTACTTC.

V gene TRBV29-1 combines with J gene TRBJ2-5, with D possibly being TRBD2 (5 bases). Trimming stripped 7 bases from V and 5 bases from J, with 11 bases between. The CDR3 covers 11 residues. Germline lookup yields CDR1 SQVTM and CDR2 ANQGSEA. CDR3 bases: TGCAGCGCTTGGACGGGGGAGACCCAGTACTTC. As protein: CSAWTGETQYF.

The chain links TRBV5-1 to TRBJ2-5; D is undetermined. V dropped 0 bases and J dropped 3 bases, with 15 bases sitting between them. CDR1 is SGHRS, CDR2 YFSETQ, per germline. This CDR3 region has 16 residues. The CDR3 here is CASSLASMGAKETQYF. DNA of the CDR3: TGCGCCAGCAGCTTGGCCAGTATGGGTGCAAAAGAGACCCAGTACTTC.

This clone came up a few times. The CDR3 spells CAISEGLGELFF. CDR3 nucleotide sequence: TGTGCCATCAGTGAAGGGTTGGGAGAACTGTTTTTT. The chain couples TRBV10-3 to TRBJ1-4; D is ambiguous. The V gene's germline CDR1 is ENHRY and CDR2 SYGVKD. V shed 3 bases and J shed 12 bases, with 11 bases lying between them. The CDR3 spans 12 residues.

The genes are TRBV11-2 and TRBJ2-7; D not resolved. The V gene lost 5 bases and the J gene lost 2 bases, with 7 bases spanning the gap. This CDR3 contains 12 residues. Germline CDR1 SGHAT, CDR2 FQNNGV. The CDR3 sequence: CASSLGTYEQYF. The CDR3, as DNA: TGTGCCAGCAGCCTTGGGACCTACGAGCAGTACTTC.

In the case of this clone: Other DNA sequences in the same sample also yield this CDR3. The V and J genes are TRBV20-1 and TRBJ1-2; D not resolved. The germline V and J ends were trimmed by 1 base and 8 bases, with 8 bases remaining between them. Germline CDR1 DFQATT, CDR2 SNEGSKA (reference sequence). This CDR3 region has 11 residues. This chain's CDR3 is CSARGVMGYTF. The CDR3 DNA follows: TGCAGTGCTAGAGGCGTCATGGGCTACACCTTC.

V and J are TRBV5-1 and TRBJ2-7, with a tentative D call TRBD1 (6 bases). V dropped 4 bases and J dropped 6 bases, with 20 bases sitting between them. The CDR3 spans 15 residues. Germline-derived CDR1 and CDR2 are SGHRS and YFSETQ. CDR3 region: CASSIGTGRILEQYF. The CDR3 DNA is TGCGCCAGCAGCATTGGAACAGGGAGAATCCTCGAGCAGTACTTC.

The chain combines TRBV11-3 with TRBJ1-1, with a weak D call TRBD1 (5 bases). CDR3 size: 13 residues. Germline CDR1 and CDR2: SGHNT and YENEEA. Trimming stripped 4 bases from V and 3 bases from J, with 9 bases between. CDR3 in amino acids: CASSSWGDTEAFF. CDR3 nucleotides: TGTGCCAGCAGCTCCTGGGGGGACACTGAAGCTTTCTTT.